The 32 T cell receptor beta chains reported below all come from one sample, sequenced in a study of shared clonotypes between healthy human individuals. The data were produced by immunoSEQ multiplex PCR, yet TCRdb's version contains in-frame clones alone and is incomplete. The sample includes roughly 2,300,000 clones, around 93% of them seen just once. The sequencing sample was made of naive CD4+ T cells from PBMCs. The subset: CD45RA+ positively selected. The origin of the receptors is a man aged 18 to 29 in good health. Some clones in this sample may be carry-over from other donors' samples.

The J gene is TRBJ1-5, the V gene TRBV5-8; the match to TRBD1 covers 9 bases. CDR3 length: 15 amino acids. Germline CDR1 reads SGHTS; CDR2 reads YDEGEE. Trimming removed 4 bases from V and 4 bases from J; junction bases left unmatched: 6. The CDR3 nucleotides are TGTGCCAGCAGCCCCGGGACAGGGATAAATCAGCCCCAGCATTTT. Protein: CASSPGTGINQPQHF.

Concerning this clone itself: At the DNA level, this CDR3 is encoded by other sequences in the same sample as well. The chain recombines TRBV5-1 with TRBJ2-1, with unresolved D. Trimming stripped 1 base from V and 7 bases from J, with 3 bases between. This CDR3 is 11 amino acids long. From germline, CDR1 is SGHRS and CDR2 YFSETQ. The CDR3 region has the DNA TGCGCCAGCAGCTTGACGAATGAGCAGTTCTTC. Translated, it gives CASSLTNEQFF.

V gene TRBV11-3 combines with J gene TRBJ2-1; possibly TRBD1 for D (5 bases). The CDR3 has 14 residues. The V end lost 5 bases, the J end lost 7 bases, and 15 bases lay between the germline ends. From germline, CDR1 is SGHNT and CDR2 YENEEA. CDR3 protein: CASSKTGARNEQFF. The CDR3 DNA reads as TGTGCCAGCAGCAAGACTGGGGCGAGGAATGAGCAGTTCTTC.

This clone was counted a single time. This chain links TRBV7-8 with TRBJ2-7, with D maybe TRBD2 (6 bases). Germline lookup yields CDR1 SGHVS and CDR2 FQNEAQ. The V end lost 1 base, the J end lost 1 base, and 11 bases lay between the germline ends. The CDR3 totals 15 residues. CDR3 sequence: CASSLVGSGSYEQYF. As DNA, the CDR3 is TGTGCCAGCAGCTTAGTGGGTAGCGGATCCTACGAGCAGTACTTC.

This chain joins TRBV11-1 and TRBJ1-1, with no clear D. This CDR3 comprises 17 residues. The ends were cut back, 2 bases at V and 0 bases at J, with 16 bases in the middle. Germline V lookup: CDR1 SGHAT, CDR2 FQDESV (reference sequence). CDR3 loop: CASSLWFSGELNTEAFF. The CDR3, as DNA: TGTGCCAGCAGCTTATGGTTTAGCGGGGAACTGAACACTGAAGCTTTCTTT.

The CDR3, as DNA: TGTGCCAGCAGTTCCACCGGGACTCAGAGGGACGAGCAGTACTTC. Amino acids: CASSSTGTQRDEQYF. The rearrangement uses TRBV28 and TRBJ2-7; possible D gene TRBD2, 6 bases. Germline V gene data show CDR1 as MDHEN and CDR2 as SYDVKM. The ends were cut back, 4 bases at V and 5 bases at J, with 18 bases in the middle. There are 15 residues in the CDR3.

CDR3 residues: CASSSGAINEKLFF. DNA of the CDR3: TGCGCCAGCAGCTCCGGGGCGATTAATGAAAAACTGTTTTTT. The V call is TRBV4-3, the J call TRBJ1-4; D may be TRBD1 (5 bases). The CDR3 runs 14 residues. The germline CDR1 and CDR2 sequences are LGHNA and YSLEER. Trimming took off 5 bases at V and 4 bases at J, with 11 bases between the two ends.

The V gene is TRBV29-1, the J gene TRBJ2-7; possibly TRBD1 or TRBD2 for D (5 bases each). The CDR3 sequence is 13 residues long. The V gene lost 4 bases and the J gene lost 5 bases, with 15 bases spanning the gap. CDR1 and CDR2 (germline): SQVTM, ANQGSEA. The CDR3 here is CSVGRGRGDEQYF. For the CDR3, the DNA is TGCAGCGTTGGGCGAGGGAGAGGGGACGAGCAGTACTTC.

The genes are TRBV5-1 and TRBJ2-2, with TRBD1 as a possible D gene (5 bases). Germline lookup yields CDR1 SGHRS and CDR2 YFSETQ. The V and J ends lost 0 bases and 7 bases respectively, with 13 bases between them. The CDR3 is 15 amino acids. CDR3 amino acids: CASSLAMGQNGELFF. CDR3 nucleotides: TGCGCCAGCAGCTTGGCCATGGGGCAGAACGGGGAGCTGTTTTTT. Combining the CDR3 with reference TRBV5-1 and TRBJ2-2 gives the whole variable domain KAGVTQTPRYLIKTRGQQVTLSCSPISGHRSVSWYQQTPGQGLQFLFEYFSETQRNKGNFPGRFSGRQFSNSRSEMNVSTLELGDSALYLCASSLAMGQNGELFFGEGSRLTVL.

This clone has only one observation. As DNA, the CDR3 is TGTGCCAGCAGTAAGTCCGGGACGGACATTGAAGCTTTCTTT. Amino acid sequence: CASSKSGTDIEAFF. This sequence joins TRBV6-6 and TRBJ1-1; tentatively, D is TRBD1 (5 bases). The CDR3 totals 14 residues. Germline V gene lookup returns CDR1 MNHNY and CDR2 SVGAGI (reference sequence). V was cut by 5 bases and J by 7 bases, with 17 bases left in between.

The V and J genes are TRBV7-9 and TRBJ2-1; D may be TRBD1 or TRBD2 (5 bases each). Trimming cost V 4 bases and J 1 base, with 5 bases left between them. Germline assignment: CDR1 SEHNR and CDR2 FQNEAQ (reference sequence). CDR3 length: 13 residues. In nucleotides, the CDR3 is TGTGCCAGCAGCTGGGGGTCCTACAATGAGCAGTTCTTC. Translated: CASSWGSYNEQFF.

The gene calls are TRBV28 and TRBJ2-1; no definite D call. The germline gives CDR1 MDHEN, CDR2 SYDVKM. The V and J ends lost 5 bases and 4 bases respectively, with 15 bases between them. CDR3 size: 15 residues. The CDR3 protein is CASSPASTAYNEQFF. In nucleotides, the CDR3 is TGTGCCAGCAGTCCGGCTTCTACAGCGTACAATGAGCAGTTCTTC.

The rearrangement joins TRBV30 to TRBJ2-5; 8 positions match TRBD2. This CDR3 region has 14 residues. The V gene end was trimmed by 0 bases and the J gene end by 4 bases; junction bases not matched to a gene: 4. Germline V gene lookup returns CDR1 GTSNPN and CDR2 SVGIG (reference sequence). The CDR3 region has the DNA TGTGCCTGGAGTGTGCCGGGAGGGAGAGAGACCCAGTACTTC. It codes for CAWSVPGGRETQYF.

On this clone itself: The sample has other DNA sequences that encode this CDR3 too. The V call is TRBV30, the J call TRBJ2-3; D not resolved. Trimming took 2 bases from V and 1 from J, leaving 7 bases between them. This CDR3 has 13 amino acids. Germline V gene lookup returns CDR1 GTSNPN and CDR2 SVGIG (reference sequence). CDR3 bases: TGTGCCTGGAGTTCCTTACGCACAGATACGCAGTATTTT. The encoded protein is CAWSSLRTDTQYF.

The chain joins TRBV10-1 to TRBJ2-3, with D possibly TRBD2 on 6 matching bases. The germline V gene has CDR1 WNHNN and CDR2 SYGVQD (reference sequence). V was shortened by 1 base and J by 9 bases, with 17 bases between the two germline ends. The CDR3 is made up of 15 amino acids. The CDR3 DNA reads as TGCGCCAGCAGTGAGTTACCGGGAGATCGAGGGACGCAGTATTTT. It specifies CASSELPGDRGTQYF.

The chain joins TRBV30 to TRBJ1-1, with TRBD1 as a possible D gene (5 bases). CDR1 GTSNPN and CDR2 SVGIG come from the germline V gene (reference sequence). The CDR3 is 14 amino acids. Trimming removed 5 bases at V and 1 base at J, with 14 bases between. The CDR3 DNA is TGTGCCTGGGTGAGGCCTACAGGGAACACTGAAGCTTTCTTT. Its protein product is CAWVRPTGNTEAFF.

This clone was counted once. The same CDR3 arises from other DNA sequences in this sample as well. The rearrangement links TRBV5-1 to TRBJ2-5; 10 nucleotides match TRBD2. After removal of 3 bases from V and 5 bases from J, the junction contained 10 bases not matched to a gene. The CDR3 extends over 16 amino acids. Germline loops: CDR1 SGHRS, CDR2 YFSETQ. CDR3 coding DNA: TGCGCCAGCAGCTCCACGAGCGGGAGGGCCTGGGAGACCCAGTACTTC. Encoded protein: CASSSTSGRAWETQYF.

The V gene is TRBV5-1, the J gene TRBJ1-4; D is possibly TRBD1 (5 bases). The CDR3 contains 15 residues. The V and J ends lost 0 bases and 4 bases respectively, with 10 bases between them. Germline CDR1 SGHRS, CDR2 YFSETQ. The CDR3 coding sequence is TGCGCCAGCAGCTTGGTAGGGACTAATAATGAAAAACTGTTTTTT. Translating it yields CASSLVGTNNEKLFF.

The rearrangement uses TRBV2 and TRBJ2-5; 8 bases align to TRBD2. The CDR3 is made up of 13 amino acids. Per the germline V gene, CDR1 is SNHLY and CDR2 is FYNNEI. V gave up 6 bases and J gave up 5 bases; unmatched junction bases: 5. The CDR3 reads CASRREGPETQYF. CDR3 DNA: TGTGCCAGCAGACGGGAGGGTCCGGAGACCCAGTACTTC.

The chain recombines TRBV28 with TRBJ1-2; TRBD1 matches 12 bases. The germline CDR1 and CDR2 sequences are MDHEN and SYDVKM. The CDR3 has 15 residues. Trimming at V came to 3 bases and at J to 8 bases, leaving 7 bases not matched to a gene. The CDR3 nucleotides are TGTGCCAGCAGTTTCCCCGGGACAGGGGGCGGAGGCTACACCTTC. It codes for CASSFPGTGGGGYTF.

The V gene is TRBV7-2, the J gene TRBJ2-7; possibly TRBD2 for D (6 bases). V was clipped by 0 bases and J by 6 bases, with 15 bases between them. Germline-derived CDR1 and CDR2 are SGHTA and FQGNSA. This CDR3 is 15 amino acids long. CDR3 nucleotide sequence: TGTGCCAGCAGCTTAGCTGGACTAAGTGTCAGCGAGCAGTACTTC. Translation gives CASSLAGLSVSEQYF.

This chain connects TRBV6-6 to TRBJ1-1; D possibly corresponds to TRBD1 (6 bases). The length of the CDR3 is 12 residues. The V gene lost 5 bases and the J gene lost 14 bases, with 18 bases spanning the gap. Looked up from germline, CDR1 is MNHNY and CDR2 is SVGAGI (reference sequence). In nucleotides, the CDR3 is TGTGCCAGCAGTCCACGACAGGACTATTGCTTCTTT. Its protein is CASSPRQDYCFF.

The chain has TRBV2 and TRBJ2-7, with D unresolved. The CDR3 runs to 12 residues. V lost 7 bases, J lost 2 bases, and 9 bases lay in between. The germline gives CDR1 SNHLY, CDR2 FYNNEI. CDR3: CASTPAPYEQYF. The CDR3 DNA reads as TGTGCCAGCACCCCCGCCCCCTACGAGCAGTACTTC.

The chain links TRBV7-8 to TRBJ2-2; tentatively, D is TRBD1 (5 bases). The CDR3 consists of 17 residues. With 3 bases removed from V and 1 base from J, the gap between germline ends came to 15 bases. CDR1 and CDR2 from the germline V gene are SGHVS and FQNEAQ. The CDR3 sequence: CASSLLDGQGNTGELFF. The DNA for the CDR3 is TGTGCCAGCAGCTTGCTGGATGGGCAGGGGAACACCGGGGAGCTGTTTTTT.

CDR3 amino acids: CASSPAGPNEKLFF. The CDR3 DNA is TGTGCCAGCAGTCCCGCAGGGCCTAATGAAAAACTGTTTTTT. This chain joins TRBV28 and TRBJ1-4; a weak D match, TRBD1 (5 bases). Trimming removed 5 bases at V and 3 bases at J, with 10 bases between. The germline V gene has CDR1 MDHEN and CDR2 SYDVKM. This CDR3 spans 14 amino acids.

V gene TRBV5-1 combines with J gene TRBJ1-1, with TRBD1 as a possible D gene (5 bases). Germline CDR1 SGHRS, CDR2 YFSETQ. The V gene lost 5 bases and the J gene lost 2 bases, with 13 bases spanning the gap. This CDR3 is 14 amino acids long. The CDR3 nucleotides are TGCGCCAGCAGAGAAGGGACCACAAACACTGAAGCTTTCTTT. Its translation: CASREGTTNTEAFF.

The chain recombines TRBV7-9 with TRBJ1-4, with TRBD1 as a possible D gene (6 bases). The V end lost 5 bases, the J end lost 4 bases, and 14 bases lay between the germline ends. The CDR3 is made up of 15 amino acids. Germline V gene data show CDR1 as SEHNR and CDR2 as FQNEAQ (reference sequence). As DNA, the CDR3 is TGTGCCAGCAGCCGTCCGACAGGACATAATGAAAAACTGTTTTTT. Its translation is CASSRPTGHNEKLFF.

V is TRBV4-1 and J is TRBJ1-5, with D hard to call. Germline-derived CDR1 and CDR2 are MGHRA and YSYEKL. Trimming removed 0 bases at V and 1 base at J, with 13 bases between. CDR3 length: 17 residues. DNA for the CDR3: TGCGCCAGCAGCCAAGAAACTCCGGAGTTGAGCAATCAGCCCCAGCATTTT. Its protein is CASSQETPELSNQPQHF.

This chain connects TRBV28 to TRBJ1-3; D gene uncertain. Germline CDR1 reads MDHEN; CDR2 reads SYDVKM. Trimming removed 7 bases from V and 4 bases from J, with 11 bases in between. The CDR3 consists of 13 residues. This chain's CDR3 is CASMAKPGNTIYF. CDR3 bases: TGTGCCAGCATGGCTAAACCCGGAAACACCATATATTTT.

The chain's CDR3 is CASSFGLAATDTQYF. The CDR3 bases are TGTGCCAGCAGCTTTGGACTAGCGGCTACAGATACGCAGTATTTT. The genes are TRBV7-9 and TRBJ2-3, with TRBD2 matching 10 bases. Germline loops: CDR1 SEHNR, CDR2 FQNEAQ (reference sequence). J lost 3 bases, V lost 3 bases, and 3 bases had no gene match. This CDR3 has 15 amino acids.

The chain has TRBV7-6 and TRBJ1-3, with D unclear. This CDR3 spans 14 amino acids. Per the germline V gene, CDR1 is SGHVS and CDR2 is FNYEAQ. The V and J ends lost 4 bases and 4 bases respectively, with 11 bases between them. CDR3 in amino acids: CASSSRRSGNTIYF. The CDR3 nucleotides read TGTGCCAGCAGCTCCAGAAGGTCCGGAAACACCATATATTTT.

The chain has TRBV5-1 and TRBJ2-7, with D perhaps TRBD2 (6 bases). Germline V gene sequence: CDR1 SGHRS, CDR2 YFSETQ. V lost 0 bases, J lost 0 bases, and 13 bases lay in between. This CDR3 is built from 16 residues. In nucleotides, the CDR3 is TGCGCCAGCAGCTTGGGAATAGCGGATATCTCCTACGAGCAGTACTTC. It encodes CASSLGIADISYEQYF.